These 27 T cell receptor beta chains originate from one sample sequenced in a study of shared clonotypes between healthy human individuals (dated by TCRdb to 2020 to 2021). Receptor libraries were prepared by the immunoSEQ multiplex PCR assay. TCRdb re-hosts the immuneACCESS table, in-frame sequences only. Its copies lack some clones; in the studies checked, an unresolved V gene accounts for under half of them, and the cause for the rest is not known. The sample contains roughly 1.4 million clones, approximately 98.5% of them found a single time. The ten largest clones take up about 0.34% of the sample. Sequenced material: naive CD4+ T cells sorted from blood. The intended sense of this specimen's cell subset or site label: CD45RA+ positively selected. The receptor source for this set is a young man in good health.

The genes are TRBV7-9 and TRBJ2-7, with 7 bases aligning to TRBD1. The CDR3 sequence is 16 residues long. Germline V gene lookup returns CDR1 SEHNR and CDR2 FQNEAQ (reference sequence). The V gene end was trimmed by 5 bases and the J gene end by 1 base; junction bases not matched to a gene: 11. CDR3 nucleotides: TGTGCCAGCAGCCAGAGCAGGGGGTCTATTTCCTACGAGCAGTACTTC. Translation gives CASSQSRGSISYEQYF.

In DNA form, the CDR3 reads TGTGCCAGCTCACCAGGTAAAGGGGACGGCTCGCCCCAGCATTTT. Translated, it gives CASSPGKGDGSPQHF. The chain couples TRBV18 to TRBJ1-5, with D possibly being TRBD1 (5 bases). The CDR3 has 15 residues. The germline V gene encodes CDR1 KGHSH and CDR2 LQKENI. V lost 2 bases to trimming and J lost 9 bases, with 17 bases between them.

The CDR3 protein is CASSFGAGEHTGELFF. For the CDR3, the DNA is TGTGCCAGCAGTTTCGGAGCGGGAGAACACACCGGGGAGCTGTTTTTT. The chain is built from TRBV27 and TRBJ2-2, with 8 positions matching TRBD2. Germline-derived CDR1 and CDR2 are MNHEY and SMNVEV (reference sequence). The CDR3 spans 16 residues. The V gene end was trimmed by 3 bases and the J gene end by 3 bases; junction bases not matched to a gene: 6.

As regards this clone: One end of the junction is discordant with germline, which a read error may explain. The rearrangement uses TRBV2 and TRBJ2-7; D is uncertain. Germline V gene data show CDR1 as SNHLY and CDR2 as FYNNEI. The CDR3 consists of 11 residues. CDR3 in amino acids: CASREVGEQYF. For the CDR3, the DNA is TGTGCCAGCAGAGAAGTGGGGGAGCAGTACTTC.

The chain couples TRBV5-1 to TRBJ2-7; 8 positions agree with TRBD2. Germline CDR1 SGHRS, CDR2 YFSETQ. J lost 2 bases, V lost 1 base, and 5 bases had no gene match. The CDR3 has 15 amino acids. The CDR3 DNA reads TGCGCCAGCAGCTTGATTGAGACTAGCGCCTACGAGCAGTACTTC. Residues: CASSLIETSAYEQYF.

The chain uses TRBV7-8 and TRBJ1-1, with a possible D match to TRBD1 (6 bases). Trimming shortened V by 1 base and J by 5 bases, and 11 bases separated the two germline ends. CDR3 length: 14 residues. The germline gives CDR1 SGHVS, CDR2 FQNEAQ. The CDR3, as DNA: TGTGCCAGCAGCTTAGTTACAGGGATGACTGAAGCTTTCTTT. Translating it yields CASSLVTGMTEAFF.

The chain combines TRBV6-1 with TRBJ2-1, with unresolved D. Looked up from germline, CDR1 is MNHNS and CDR2 is SASEGT. The CDR3 contains 13 residues. V was clipped by 6 bases and J by 8 bases, with 14 bases between them. CDR3 in DNA: TGTGCCAGCAGCATACTTTGGATGGATGAGCAGTTCTTC. Its translation is CASSILWMDEQFF.

This clone appeared a single time. V is TRBV11-2 and J is TRBJ2-1; TRBD2 matches at 7 bases. Germline values: CDR1 SGHAT, CDR2 FQNNGV. The CDR3 loop spans 13 amino acids. With V trimmed by 5 bases and J by 6 bases, 4 bases remained unmatched. CDR3: CASSMGLTNEQFF. The CDR3 nucleotides read TGTGCCAGCAGCATGGGACTAACCAATGAGCAGTTCTTC.

Here the CDR3 DNA reads TGTGCCAGCAGCTTCCGGGACTCTACCCTCGAGCAGTACTTC. The encoded protein is CASSFRDSTLEQYF. The rearrangement joins TRBV7-9 to TRBJ2-7, with D possibly TRBD2 on 6 matching bases. The CDR3 spans 14 residues. V was trimmed by 3 bases and J by 6 bases, leaving 15 bases between them. CDR1 is SEHNR and CDR2 is FQNEAQ in the germline V gene (reference sequence).

The chain employs TRBV7-3 and TRBJ2-1; D is possibly TRBD2 (6 bases). This CDR3 has 14 amino acids. CDR1 is SGHTA and CDR2 is FQGTGA in the germline V gene. Between the trimmed V and J ends, which lost 3 bases and 4 bases, there was a span of 10 bases. The CDR3 region has the DNA TGTGCCAGCAGCTTGGGACTGGGGTACAATGAGCAGTTCTTC. It specifies CASSLGLGYNEQFF. The full variable domain, in which reference TRBV7-3 and TRBJ2-1 provide the parts outside the CDR3, is GAGVSQTPSNKVTEKGKYVELRCDPISGHTALYWYRQSLGQGPEFLIYFQGTGAADDSGLPNDRFFAVRPEGSVSTLKIQRTERGDSAVYLCASSLGLGYNEQFFGPGTRLTVL.

As concerns this clone: Other nucleotide sequences from this sample produce the same CDR3. The V gene is TRBV5-1, the J gene TRBJ2-5; 10 bases are a match to TRBD2. Germline values: CDR1 SGHRS, CDR2 YFSETQ. The CDR3 consists of 17 residues. Trimming removed 0 bases from V and 2 bases from J; junction bases left unmatched: 7. CDR3 protein: CASSLAGTSGTQETQYF. The CDR3 region has the DNA TGCGCCAGCAGCTTGGCGGGAACTAGCGGGACGCAAGAGACCCAGTACTTC.

The rearrangement links TRBV7-2 to TRBJ2-5; perhaps TRBD2 as D (5 bases). Deletions cut 7 bases from V and 3 bases from J, with 9 bases between. CDR3 size: 12 residues. Per germline, CDR1 SGHTA and CDR2 FQGNSA. CDR3 nucleotide sequence: TGTGCCAGCACCCTCGGGGAAGAGACCCAGTACTTC. It is translated as CASTLGEETQYF.

This clone was counted a single time. J is TRBJ1-3 and V is TRBV7-3; 8 bases map to TRBD1. The CDR3 length is 14 residues. The junction had 1 base not matched to a gene; V was cut back by 4 bases and J by 2 bases. The germline V gene encodes CDR1 SGHTA and CDR2 FQGTGA. In nucleotides, the CDR3 is TGTGCCAGCAGCTCGGACAGGGCTGGAAACACCATATATTTT. Translating gives CASSSDRAGNTIYF. The full variable domain, with the rest looked up from reference TRBV7-3 and TRBJ1-3, is GAGVSQTPSNKVTEKGKYVELRCDPISGHTALYWYRQSLGQGPEFLIYFQGTGAADDSGLPNDRFFAVRPEGSVSTLKIQRTERGDSAVYLCASSSDRAGNTIYFGEGSWLTVV.

This chain uses TRBV2 with TRBJ2-1, with 8 nucleotides matching TRBD1. The trim removed 10 bases at V and 4 bases at J, leaving 9 bases unmatched. CDR3 length equals 14 residues. Germline lookup yields CDR1 SNHLY and CDR2 FYNNEI. Written as DNA, the CDR3 is TGTGCCACCCGGGAAGGACAGGGATACAATGAGCAGTTCTTC. It codes for CATREGQGYNEQFF.

The chain recombines TRBV9 with TRBJ2-7; D possibly uses TRBD1 or TRBD2 (5 bases each). The V gene's germline CDR1 is SGDLS and CDR2 YYNGEE. There are 13 residues in the CDR3. Trimming stripped 3 bases from V and 4 bases from J, with 11 bases between. The CDR3 loop reads CASSGDEGYEQYF. CDR3 coding DNA: TGTGCCAGCAGCGGAGATGAGGGGTACGAGCAGTACTTC.

J is TRBJ2-2 and V is TRBV7-2; perhaps TRBD1 as D (6 bases). Trimming removed 5 bases at V and 8 bases at J, with 9 bases between. This CDR3 has 12 amino acids. Germline lookup yields CDR1 SGHTA and CDR2 FQGNSA. The CDR3 protein is CASSIGTGELFF. In nucleotides, the CDR3 is TGTGCCAGCAGCATCGGGACAGGGGAGCTGTTTTTT.

In regard to this clone: Other DNA sequences from this sample encode an identical CDR3 as well. This sequence joins TRBV5-1 and TRBJ2-5; maybe TRBD1 (6 bases). V lost 0 bases to trimming and J lost 2 bases, with 8 bases between them. Germline CDR1 and CDR2: SGHRS and YFSETQ. The CDR3 covers 14 residues. CDR3 nucleotide sequence: TGCGCCAGCAGCTTGGGTAGGGGGCAAGAGACCCAGTACTTC. Translated: CASSLGRGQETQYF.

The CDR3 nucleotides read TGTGCCAGCAGCGTAGCTGATAGGCAGGGGAACACCGGGGAGCTGTTTTTT. Encoded protein: CASSVADRQGNTGELFF. The J gene is TRBJ2-2, the V gene TRBV9; tentative D call: TRBD1 (5 bases). Trimming pared 0 bases from V and 1 base from J, leaving 13 bases between. The CDR3 runs 17 residues. Germline CDR1 reads SGDLS; CDR2 reads YYNGEE.

This clone appeared once. This chain uses TRBV7-8 with TRBJ2-7; D remains unclear. The CDR3 is made up of 14 amino acids. The germline CDR1 and CDR2 sequences are SGHVS and FQNEAQ. Trimming stripped 0 bases from V and 2 bases from J, with 8 bases between. The CDR3 nucleotides are TGTGCCAGCAGCTTAGCCCAACAAACCTACGAGCAGTACTTC. Encoded protein: CASSLAQQTYEQYF. Full variable domain (missing parts from reference TRBV7-8 and TRBJ2-7): GAGVSQSPRYKVAKRGQDVALRCDPISGHVSLFWYQQALGQGPEFLTYFQNEAQLDKSGLPSDRFFAERPEGSVSTLKIQRTQQEDSAVYLCASSLAQQTYEQYFGPGTRLTVT.

The chain links TRBV15 to TRBJ2-7; no clear D gene. Germline V gene lookup returns CDR1 LNHNV and CDR2 YYDKDF (reference sequence). Trimming took off 0 bases at V and 3 bases at J, with 9 bases between the two ends. The CDR3 runs 14 residues. The CDR3 spells CATSRDLEFYEQYF. The CDR3 DNA is TGTGCCACCAGCAGAGATCTGGAGTTCTACGAGCAGTACTTC. Looking up the rest from reference TRBV15 and TRBJ2-7 gives the full variable domain: DAMVIQNPRYQVTQFGKPVTLSCSQTLNHNVMYWYQQKSSQAPKLLFHYYDKDFNNEADTPDNFQSRRPNTSFCFLDIRSPGLGDTAMYLCATSRDLEFYEQYFGPGTRLTVT.

V usage is TRBV19 and J usage is TRBJ2-1; D gene ambiguous. The germline V gene encodes CDR1 LNHDA and CDR2 SQIVND (reference sequence). Trimming removed 0 bases at V and 0 bases at J, with 6 bases between. The CDR3 spans 15 residues. For the CDR3, the DNA is TGTGCCAGTAGTATAGACAGGAGCTCCTACAATGAGCAGTTCTTC. Its protein is CASSIDRSSYNEQFF.

The chain has TRBV5-1 and TRBJ2-5; TRBD2 matches 7 bases. Germline CDR1 SGHRS, CDR2 YFSETQ. V lost 6 bases, J lost 0 bases, and 8 bases stayed unmatched. This CDR3 contains 15 residues. DNA of the CDR3: TGCGCCAGCAACGCGGGAGACCCGTACCAAGAGACCCAGTACTTC. It yields the protein CASNAGDPYQETQYF.

This rearrangement joins TRBV6-1 to TRBJ2-1; 7 bases are a match to TRBD1. J lost 3 bases, V lost 8 bases, and 10 bases had no gene match. The CDR3 totals 15 residues. CDR1 is MNHNS, CDR2 SASEGT, per germline. CDR3 DNA: TGTGCCAGCGACCTCCCGGGACAGCTCTACAATGAGCAGTTCTTC. Protein sequence: CASDLPGQLYNEQFF.

As DNA, the CDR3 is TGTGCCAGCAGACAACGACACTATGGCTACACCTTC. Its translation is CASRQRHYGYTF. This chain links TRBV6-1 with TRBJ1-2; D uncertain. Between the trimmed V and J ends, which lost 6 bases and 3 bases, there was a span of 8 bases. CDR1 is MNHNS, CDR2 SASEGT, per germline. This CDR3 is built from 12 residues.

The rearrangement links TRBV6-5 to TRBJ2-7; 9 bases agree with TRBD2. With 6 bases clipped from V and 6 bases from J, the junction kept 12 bases outside the gene matches. The length of the CDR3 is 15 residues. Germline lookup yields CDR1 MNHEY and CDR2 SVGAGI. CDR3 sequence: CASRRIAGVTSEQYF. The CDR3 nucleotides are TGTGCCAGCAGGCGCATAGCGGGAGTAACGTCCGAGCAGTACTTC.

The rearrangement joins TRBV10-1 to TRBJ2-5; D assignment may be TRBD1 or TRBD2 (5 bases each). The CDR3 is made up of 15 amino acids. Germline CDR1 and CDR2: WNHNN and SYGVQD (reference sequence). The germline V and J ends were trimmed by 2 bases and 2 bases, with 12 bases remaining between them. The DNA of the CDR3 is TGCGCCAGCAGTGAGATTTGGGGACGGCAAGAGACCCAGTACTTC. It encodes CASSEIWGRQETQYF.

This sequence joins TRBV7-9 and TRBJ1-5; D might be TRBD1 (6 bases). From germline, CDR1 is SEHNR and CDR2 FQNEAQ (reference sequence). There are 15 residues in the CDR3. V was clipped by 0 bases and J by 2 bases, with 8 bases between them. The CDR3 loop is CASSLAGGGNQPQHF. In DNA form, the CDR3 reads TGTGCCAGCAGCTTAGCAGGGGGTGGCAATCAGCCCCAGCATTTT.